Sequencing of this TCR beta chain was carried out in a study of metastatic and nonmetastatic thyroid tumors. The J segment lost 8 bases and the V segment lost 3 bases, leaving 7 bases of the junction unmatched. The CDR3 consists of 13 residues. CDR1 is GTSNPN and CDR2 is SVGIG in the germline V gene (reference sequence). Not a single patient had been given any form of treatment at any point before undergoing thyroid surgery. Using MiXCR, TCRdb re-called clones from the PCR reads. The table lists approximately 4,100 clones, around a third of them singletons. General study results and limits: As reported, TCR beta diversity in blood and tumor was significantly higher in malignant thyroid tumors than in benign nodules.

Only a few counts were recorded for this clone. Its specificity is unknown. Sequencing was performed on adjacent normal tissue. The chain is built from TRBV30 and TRBJ1-2; 9 bases align to TRBD1. The receptor was derived from a male donor with papillary thyroid cancer or a benign thyroid nodule (not recorded which). Some clones in this sample may be carry-over from other donors' samples. The CDR3 region is CAWRTGGAGGYTF. CDR3 DNA: TGTGCCTGGAGAACAGGGGGCGCGGGGGGCTACACCTTC.